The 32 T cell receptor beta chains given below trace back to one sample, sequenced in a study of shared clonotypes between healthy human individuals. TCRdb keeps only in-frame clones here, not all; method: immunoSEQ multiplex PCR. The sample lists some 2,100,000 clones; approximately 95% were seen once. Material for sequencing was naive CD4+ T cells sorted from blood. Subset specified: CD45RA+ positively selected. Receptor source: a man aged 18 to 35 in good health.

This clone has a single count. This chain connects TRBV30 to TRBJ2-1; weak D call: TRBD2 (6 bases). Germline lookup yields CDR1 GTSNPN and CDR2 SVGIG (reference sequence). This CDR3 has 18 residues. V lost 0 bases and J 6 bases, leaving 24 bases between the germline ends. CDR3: CAWSVLVAGFLGVNEQFF. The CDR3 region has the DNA TGTGCCTGGAGTGTACTAGTGGCGGGGTTCCTCGGAGTCAATGAGCAGTTCTTC.

CDR3 coding DNA: TGCGCCAGCAGCTACTCCGGTGAAATCTACACCTTC. Amino acids: CASSYSGEIYTF. The V gene is TRBV5-1, the J gene TRBJ1-2; D is unclear. V shed 3 bases and J shed 10 bases, with 13 bases lying between them. CDR1 SGHRS and CDR2 YFSETQ come from the germline V gene. The CDR3 sequence is 12 residues long.

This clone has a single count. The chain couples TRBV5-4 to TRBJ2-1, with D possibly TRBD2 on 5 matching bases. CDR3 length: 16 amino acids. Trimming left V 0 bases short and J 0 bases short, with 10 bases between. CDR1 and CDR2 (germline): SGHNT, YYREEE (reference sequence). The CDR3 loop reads CASSLELGVSYNEQFF. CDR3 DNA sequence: TGTGCCAGCAGCTTGGAGCTCGGGGTCTCCTACAATGAGCAGTTCTTC.

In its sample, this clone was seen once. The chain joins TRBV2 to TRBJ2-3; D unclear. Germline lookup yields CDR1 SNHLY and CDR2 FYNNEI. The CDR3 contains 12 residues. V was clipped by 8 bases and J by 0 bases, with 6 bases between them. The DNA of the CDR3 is TGTGCCAGCGAGGCCAGCACAGATACGCAGTATTTT. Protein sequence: CASEASTDTQYF.

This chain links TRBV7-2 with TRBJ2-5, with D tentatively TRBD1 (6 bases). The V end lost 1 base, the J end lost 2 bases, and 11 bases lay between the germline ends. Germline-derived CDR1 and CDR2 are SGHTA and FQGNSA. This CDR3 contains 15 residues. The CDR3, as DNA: TGTGCCAGCAGCTTAGTGGACAGCCGACAAGAGACCCAGTACTTC. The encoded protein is CASSLVDSRQETQYF.

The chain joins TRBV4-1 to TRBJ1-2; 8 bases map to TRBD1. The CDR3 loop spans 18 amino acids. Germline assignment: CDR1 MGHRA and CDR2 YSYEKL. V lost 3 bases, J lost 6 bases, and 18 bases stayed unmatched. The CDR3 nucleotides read TGCGCCAGCAGCCAGTCCCGACAGGGGCCCCGCGGAACGGATGGCTACACCTTC. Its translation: CASSQSRQGPRGTDGYTF.

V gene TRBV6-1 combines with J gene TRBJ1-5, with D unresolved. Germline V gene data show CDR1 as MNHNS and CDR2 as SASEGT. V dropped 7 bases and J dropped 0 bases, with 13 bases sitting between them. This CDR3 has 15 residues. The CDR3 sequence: CASTYAGNSNQPQHF. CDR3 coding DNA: TGTGCCAGCACCTATGCCGGAAATAGCAATCAGCCCCAGCATTTT.

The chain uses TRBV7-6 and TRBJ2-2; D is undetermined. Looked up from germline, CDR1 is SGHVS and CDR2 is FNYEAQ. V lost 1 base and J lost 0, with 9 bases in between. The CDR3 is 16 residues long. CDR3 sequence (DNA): TGTGCCAGCAGCTTAGTTCCACAGCCGAACACCGGGGAGCTGTTTTTT. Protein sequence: CASSLVPQPNTGELFF. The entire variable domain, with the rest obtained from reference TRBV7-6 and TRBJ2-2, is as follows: GAGVSQSPRYKVTKRGQDVALRCDPISGHVSLYWYRQALGQGPEFLTYFNYEAQQDKSGLPNDRFSAERPEGSISTLTIQRTEQRDSAMYRCASSLVPQPNTGELFFGEGSRLTVL.

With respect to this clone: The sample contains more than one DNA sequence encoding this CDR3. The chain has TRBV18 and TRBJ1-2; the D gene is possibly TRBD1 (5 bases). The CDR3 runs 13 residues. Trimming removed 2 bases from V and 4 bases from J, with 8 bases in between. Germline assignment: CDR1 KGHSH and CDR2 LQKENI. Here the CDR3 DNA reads TGTGCCAGCTCACCAGACAGTCTCTATGGCTACACCTTC. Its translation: CASSPDSLYGYTF.

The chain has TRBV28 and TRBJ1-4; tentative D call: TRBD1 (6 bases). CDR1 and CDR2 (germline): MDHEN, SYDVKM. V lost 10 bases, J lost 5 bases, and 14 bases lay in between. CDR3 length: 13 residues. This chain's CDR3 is CATSSGANEKLFF. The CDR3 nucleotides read TGTGCCACCTCTTCAGGGGCCAATGAAAAACTGTTTTTT. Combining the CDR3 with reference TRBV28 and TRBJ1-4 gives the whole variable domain DVKVTQSSRYLVKRTGEKVFLECVQDMDHENMFWYRQDPGLGLRLIYFSYDVKMKEKGDIPEGYSVSREKKERFSLILESASTNQTSMYLCATSSGANEKLFFGSGTQLSVL.

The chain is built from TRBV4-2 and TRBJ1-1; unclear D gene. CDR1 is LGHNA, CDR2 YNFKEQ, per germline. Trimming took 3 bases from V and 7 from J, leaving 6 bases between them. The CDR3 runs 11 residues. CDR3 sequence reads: CASSQDSEAFF. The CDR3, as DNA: TGTGCCAGCAGCCAGGATAGTGAAGCTTTCTTT.

The CDR3 nucleotides read TGTGCCAGCAGCTTAGCCCGGGAGTACGAGCAGTACTTC. The encoded protein is CASSLAREYEQYF. V gene TRBV11-2 combines with J gene TRBJ2-7; TRBD2 is a possible D gene (6 bases). From germline, CDR1 is SGHAT and CDR2 FQNNGV. V was pared by 1 base and J by 4 bases, with 8 bases between. The CDR3 is 13 residues long.

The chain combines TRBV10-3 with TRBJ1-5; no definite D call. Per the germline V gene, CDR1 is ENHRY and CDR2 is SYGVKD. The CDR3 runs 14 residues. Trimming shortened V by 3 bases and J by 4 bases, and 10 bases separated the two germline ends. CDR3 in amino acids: CAISERSSNQPQHF. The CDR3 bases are TGTGCCATCAGTGAAAGGTCCTCAAATCAGCCCCAGCATTTT.

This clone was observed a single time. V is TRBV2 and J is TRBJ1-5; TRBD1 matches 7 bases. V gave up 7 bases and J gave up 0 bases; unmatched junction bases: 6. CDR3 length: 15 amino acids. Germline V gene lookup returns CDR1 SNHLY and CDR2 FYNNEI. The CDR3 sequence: CASTQEGASNQPQHF. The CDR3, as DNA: TGTGCCAGCACACAGGAGGGGGCTAGCAATCAGCCCCAGCATTTT.

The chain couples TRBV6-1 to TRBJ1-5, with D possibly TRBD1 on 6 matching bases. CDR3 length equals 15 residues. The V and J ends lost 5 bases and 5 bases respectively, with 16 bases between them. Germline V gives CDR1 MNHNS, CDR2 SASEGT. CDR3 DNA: TGTGCCAGCAGTCGTCATACAGGGTTTGATCAGCCCCAGCATTTT. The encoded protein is CASSRHTGFDQPQHF.

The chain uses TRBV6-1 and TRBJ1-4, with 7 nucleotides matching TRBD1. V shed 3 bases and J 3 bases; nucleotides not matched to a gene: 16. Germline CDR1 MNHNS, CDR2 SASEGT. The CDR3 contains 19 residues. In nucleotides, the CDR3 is TGTGCCAGCAGTGAGATCCCGGCAGGGGGAAGGACCCCTAATGAAAAACTGTTTTTT. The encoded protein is CASSEIPAGGRTPNEKLFF.

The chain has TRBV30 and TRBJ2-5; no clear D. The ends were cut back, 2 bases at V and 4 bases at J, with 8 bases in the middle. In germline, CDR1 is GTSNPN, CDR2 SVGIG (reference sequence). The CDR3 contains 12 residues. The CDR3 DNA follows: TGTGCCTGGAGTTGGATCAGAGAGACCCAGTACTTC. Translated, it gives CAWSWIRETQYF. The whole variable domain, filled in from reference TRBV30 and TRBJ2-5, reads SQTIHQWPATLVQPVGSPLSLECTVEGTSNPNLYWYRQAAGRGLQLLFYSVGIGQISSEVPQNLSASRPQDRQFILSSKKLLLSDSGFYLCAWSWIRETQYFGPGTRLLVL.

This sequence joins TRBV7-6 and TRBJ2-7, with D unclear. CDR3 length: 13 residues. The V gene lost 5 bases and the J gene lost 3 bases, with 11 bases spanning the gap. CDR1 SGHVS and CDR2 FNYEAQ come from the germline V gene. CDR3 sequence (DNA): TGTGCCAGCAGCGACGGGCCCAACTACGAGCAGTACTTC. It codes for CASSDGPNYEQYF.

The CDR3 here is CALRTDSGANVLTF. CDR3 bases: TGTGCCCTTAGGACAGACTCTGGGGCCAACGTCCTGACTTTC. The chain is built from TRBV2 and TRBJ2-6; D possibly corresponds to TRBD1 (6 bases). The CDR3 totals 14 residues. V gave up 11 bases and J gave up 0 bases, with 11 bases separating them. Germline V lookup: CDR1 SNHLY, CDR2 FYNNEI.

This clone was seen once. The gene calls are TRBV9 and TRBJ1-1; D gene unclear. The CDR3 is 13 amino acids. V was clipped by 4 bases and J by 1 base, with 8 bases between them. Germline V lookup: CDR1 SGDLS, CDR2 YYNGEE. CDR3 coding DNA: TGTGCCAGCAGCCCTTCAGGGAACACTGAAGCTTTCTTT. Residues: CASSPSGNTEAFF.

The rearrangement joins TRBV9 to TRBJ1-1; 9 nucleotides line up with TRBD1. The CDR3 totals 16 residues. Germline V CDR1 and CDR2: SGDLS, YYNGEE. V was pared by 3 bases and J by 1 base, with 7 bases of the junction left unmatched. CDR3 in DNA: TGTGCCAGCAGCGCGTGGGGACAGGGAAAGAACACTGAAGCTTTCTTT. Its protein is CASSAWGQGKNTEAFF. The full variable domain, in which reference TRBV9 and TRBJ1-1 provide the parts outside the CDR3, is DSGVTQTPKHLITATGQRVTLRCSPRSGDLSVYWYQQSLDQGLQFLIQYYNGEERAKGNILERFSAQQFPDLHSELNLSSLELGDSALYFCASSAWGQGKNTEAFFGQGTRLTVV.

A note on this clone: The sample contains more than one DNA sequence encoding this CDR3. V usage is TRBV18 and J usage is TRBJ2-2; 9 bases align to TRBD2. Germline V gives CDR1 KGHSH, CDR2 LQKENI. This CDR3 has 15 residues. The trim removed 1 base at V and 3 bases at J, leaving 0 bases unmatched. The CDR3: CASSPRLADTGELFF. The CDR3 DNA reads TGTGCCAGCTCACCACGACTAGCGGACACCGGGGAGCTGTTTTTT.

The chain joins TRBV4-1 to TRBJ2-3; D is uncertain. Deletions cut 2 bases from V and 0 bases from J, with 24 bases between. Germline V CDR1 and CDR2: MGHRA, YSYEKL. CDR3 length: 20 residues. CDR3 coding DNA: TGCGCCAGCAGCCAATCCTGGTTTGGATCGCCTCGAAAAAGCACAGATACGCAGTATTTT. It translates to CASSQSWFGSPRKSTDTQYF.

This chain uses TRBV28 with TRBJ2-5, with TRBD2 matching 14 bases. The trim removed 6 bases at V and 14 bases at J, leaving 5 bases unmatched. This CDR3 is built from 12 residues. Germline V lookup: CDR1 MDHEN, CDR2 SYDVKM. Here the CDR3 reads CASRTSGGGLYF. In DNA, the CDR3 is TGTGCCAGCAGGACTAGCGGGGGGGGTCTCTACTTC.

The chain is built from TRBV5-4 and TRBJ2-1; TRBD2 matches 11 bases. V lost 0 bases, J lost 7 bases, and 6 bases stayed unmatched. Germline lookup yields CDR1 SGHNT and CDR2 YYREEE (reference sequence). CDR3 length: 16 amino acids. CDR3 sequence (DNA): TGTGCCAGCAGCTTGGCCGGGACTAGCGGAGCAAATGAGCAGTTCTTC. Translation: CASSLAGTSGANEQFF. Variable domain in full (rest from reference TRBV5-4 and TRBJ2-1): ETGVTQSPTHLIKTRGQQVTLRCSSQSGHNTVSWYQQALGQGPQFIFQYYREEENGRGNFPPRFSGLQFPNYSSELNVNALELDDSALYLCASSLAGTSGANEQFFGPGTRLTVL.

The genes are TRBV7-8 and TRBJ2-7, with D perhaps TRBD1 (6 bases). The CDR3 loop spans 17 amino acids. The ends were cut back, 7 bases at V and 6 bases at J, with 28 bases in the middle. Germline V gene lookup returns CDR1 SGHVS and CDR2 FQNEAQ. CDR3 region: CASTIRPYRAGASEQYF. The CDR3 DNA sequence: TGTGCCAGCACCATCCGTCCCTACCGGGCAGGGGCGTCCGAGCAGTACTTC.

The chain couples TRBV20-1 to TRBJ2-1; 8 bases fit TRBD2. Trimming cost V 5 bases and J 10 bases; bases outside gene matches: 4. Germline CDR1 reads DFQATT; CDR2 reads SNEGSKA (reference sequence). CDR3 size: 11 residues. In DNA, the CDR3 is TGCAGTGCTCGTAGACTAGCGGAGCAGTTCTTC. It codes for CSARRLAEQFF.

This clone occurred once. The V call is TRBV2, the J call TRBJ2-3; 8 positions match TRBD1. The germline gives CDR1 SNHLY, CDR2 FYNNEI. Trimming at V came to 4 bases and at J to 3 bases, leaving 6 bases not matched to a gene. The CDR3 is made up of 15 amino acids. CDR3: CASSGTGIGTDTQYF. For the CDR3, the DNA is TGTGCCAGCAGTGGGACAGGGATTGGAACAGATACGCAGTATTTT.

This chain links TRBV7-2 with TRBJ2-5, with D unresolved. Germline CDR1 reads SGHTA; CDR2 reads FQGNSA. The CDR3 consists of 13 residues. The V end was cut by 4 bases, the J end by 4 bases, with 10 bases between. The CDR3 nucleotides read TGTGCCAGCAGCTCCAACTGGGGAGAGACCCAGTACTTC. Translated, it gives CASSSNWGETQYF.

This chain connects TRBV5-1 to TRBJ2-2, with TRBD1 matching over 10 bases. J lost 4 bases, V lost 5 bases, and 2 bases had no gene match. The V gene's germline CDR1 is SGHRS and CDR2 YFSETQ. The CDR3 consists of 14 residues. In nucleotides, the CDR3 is TGCGCCAGCAGGGACAGGGGGAGCACCGGGGAGCTGTTTTTT. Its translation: CASRDRGSTGELFF. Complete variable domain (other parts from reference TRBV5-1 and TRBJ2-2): KAGVTQTPRYLIKTRGQQVTLSCSPISGHRSVSWYQQTPGQGLQFLFEYFSETQRNKGNFPGRFSGRQFSNSRSEMNVSTLELGDSALYLCASRDRGSTGELFFGEGSRLTVL.

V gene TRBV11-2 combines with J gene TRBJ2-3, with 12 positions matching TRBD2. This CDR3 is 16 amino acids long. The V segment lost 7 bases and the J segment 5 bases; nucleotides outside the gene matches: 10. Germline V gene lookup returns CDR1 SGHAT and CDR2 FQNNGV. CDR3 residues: CASTLRTSGTVDTQYF. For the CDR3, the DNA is TGTGCCAGCACCTTGAGGACTAGCGGGACCGTAGATACGCAGTATTTT. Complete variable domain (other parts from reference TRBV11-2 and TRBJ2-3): EAGVAQSPRYKIIEKRQSVAFWCNPISGHATLYWYQQILGQGPKLLIQFQNNGVVDDSQLPKDRFSAERLKGVDSTLKIQPAKLEDSAVYLCASTLRTSGTVDTQYFGPGTRLTVL.

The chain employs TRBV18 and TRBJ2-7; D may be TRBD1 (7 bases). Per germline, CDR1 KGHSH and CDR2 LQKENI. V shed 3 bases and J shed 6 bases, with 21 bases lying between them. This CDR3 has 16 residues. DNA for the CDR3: TGTGCCAGCTCACCTGGAGGGGGCAACGTTATCGGCGAGCAGTACTTC. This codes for CASSPGGGNVIGEQYF.